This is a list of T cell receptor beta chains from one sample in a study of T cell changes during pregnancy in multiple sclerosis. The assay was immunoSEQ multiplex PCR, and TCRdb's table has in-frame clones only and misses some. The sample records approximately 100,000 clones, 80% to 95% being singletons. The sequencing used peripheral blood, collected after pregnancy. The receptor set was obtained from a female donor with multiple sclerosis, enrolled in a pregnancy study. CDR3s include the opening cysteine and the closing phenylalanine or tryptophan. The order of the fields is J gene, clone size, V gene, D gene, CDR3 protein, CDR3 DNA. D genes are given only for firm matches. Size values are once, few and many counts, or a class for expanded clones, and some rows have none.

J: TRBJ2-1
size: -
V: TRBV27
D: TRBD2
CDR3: CASSHREDEQFF
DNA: TGTGCCAGCAGCCACCGGGAGGATGAGCAGTTCTTC

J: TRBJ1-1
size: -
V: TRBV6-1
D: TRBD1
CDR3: CASSEALTGGSPDTEAFF
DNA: TGTGCCAGCAGTGAAGCCCTAACAGGGGGGTCTCCTGACACTGAAGCTTTCTTT

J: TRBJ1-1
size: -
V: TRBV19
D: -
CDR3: CASSSGANTEAFF
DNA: TGTGCCAGTAGTTCTGGGGCGAACACTGAAGCTTTCTTT

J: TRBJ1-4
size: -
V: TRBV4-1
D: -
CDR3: CASSQGAGAAFEKLFF
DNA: TGCGCCAGCAGCCAAGGAGCAGGGGCGGCTTTTGAAAAACTGTTTTTT

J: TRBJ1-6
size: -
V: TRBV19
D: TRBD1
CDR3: CASSIGGTGASPLHF
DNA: TGTGCCAGTAGTATAGGGGGGACAGGAGCGTCACCCCTCCACTTT

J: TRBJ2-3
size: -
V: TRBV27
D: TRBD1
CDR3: CASSLTGGTQYF
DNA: TGTGCCAGCAGCCTGACAGGGGGTACGCAGTATTTT

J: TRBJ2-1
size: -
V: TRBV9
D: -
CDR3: CASSVDPQGLIDNEQFF
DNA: TGTGCCAGCAGCGTAGATCCGCAGGGGTTGATTGACAATGAGCAGTTCTTC

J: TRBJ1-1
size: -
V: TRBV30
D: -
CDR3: CAWSHGRAEAFF
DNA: TGTGCCTGGAGCCATGGGAGGGCTGAAGCTTTCTTT

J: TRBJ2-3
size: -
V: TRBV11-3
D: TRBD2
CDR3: CASSGNSGGITDTQYF
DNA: TGTGCCAGCAGCGGAAATTCGGGGGGGATAACAGATACGCAGTATTTT

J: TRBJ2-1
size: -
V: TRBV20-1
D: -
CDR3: CSARESGEQFF
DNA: TGCAGTGCTAGAGAAAGCGGAGAGCAGTTCTTC

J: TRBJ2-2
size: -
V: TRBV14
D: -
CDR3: CASSQAQGGELFF
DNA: TGTGCCAGCAGCCAAGCCCAGGGCGGGGAGCTGTTTTTT

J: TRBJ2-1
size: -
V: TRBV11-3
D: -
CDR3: CASSQRGTAYNEQFF
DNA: TGTGCCAGCAGCCAACGGGGGACGGCCTACAATGAGCAGTTCTTC

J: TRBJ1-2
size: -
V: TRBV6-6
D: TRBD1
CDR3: CASSPPLPTGAGYTF
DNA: TGTGCCAGCAGTCCCCCCTTACCGACAGGGGCCGGCTACACCTTC

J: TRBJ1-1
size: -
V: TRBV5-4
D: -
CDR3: CASSLVDSNTEAFF
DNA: TGTGCCAGCAGCCTTGTGGACAGTAACACTGAAGCTTTCTTT

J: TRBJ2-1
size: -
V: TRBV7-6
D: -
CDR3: CASSTSNEQFF
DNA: TGTGCCAGCAGCACCAGCAATGAGCAGTTCTTC

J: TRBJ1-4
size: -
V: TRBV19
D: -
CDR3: CASTEGSEEKLFF
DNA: TGTGCCAGTACGGAGGGCTCTGAAGAAAAACTGTTTTTT

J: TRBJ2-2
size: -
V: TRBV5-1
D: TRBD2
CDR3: CASIDAGGITGELFF
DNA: TGCGCCAGCATAGATGCGGGGGGAATCACCGGGGAGCTGTTTTTT

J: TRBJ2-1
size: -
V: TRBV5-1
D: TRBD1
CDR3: CASSTGQGSASYNEQFF
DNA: TGCGCCAGCAGCACAGGACAGGGTTCGGCCTCCTACAATGAGCAGTTCTTC

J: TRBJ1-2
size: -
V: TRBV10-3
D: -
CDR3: CATQFDRLQAFNYGYTF
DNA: TGTGCCACACAATTCGACAGGCTGCAAGCTTTTAACTATGGCTACACCTTC

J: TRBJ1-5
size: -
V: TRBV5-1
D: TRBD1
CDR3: CASSSRGDQPQHF
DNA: TGCGCCAGCAGCTCCAGGGGGGATCAGCCCCAGCATTTT

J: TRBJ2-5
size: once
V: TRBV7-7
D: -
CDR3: CASSLGRVQETQYF
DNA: TGTGCTAGCAGCTTAGGTCGGGTCCAAGAGACCCAGTACTTC

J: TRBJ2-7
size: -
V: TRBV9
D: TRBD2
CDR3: CASSVDSGEQYF
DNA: TGTGCCAGCAGCGTAGATAGCGGGGAGCAGTACTTC

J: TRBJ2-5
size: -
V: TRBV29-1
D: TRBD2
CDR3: CSVQHGSLAVQETQYF
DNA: TGCAGCGTCCAACACGGGTCCCTAGCGGTCCAAGAGACCCAGTACTTC

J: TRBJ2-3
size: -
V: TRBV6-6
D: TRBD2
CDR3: CASSYLASGEKDTQYF
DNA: TGTGCCAGCAGTTACTTGGCTAGCGGGGAGAAAGATACGCAGTATTTT

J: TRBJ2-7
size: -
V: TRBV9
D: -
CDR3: CASSVGSRGFNEQYF
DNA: TGTGCCAGCAGCGTGGGGTCGCGGGGTTTCAACGAGCAGTACTTC

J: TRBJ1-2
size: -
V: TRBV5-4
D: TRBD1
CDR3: CASSLQGDGYTF
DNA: TGTGCCAGCAGCTTACAGGGGGATGGCTACACCTTC

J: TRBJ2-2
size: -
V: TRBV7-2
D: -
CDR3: CASSFDPGTGELFF
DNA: TGTGCCAGCAGCTTTGACCCAGGGACCGGGGAGCTGTTTTTT

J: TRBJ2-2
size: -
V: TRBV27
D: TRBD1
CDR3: CASSLSRGRAGELFF
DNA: TGTGCCAGCAGTTTGAGCAGGGGGCGGGCCGGGGAGCTGTTTTTT

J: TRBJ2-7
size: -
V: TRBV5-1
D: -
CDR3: CASSLVYPREEQYF
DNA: TGCGCCAGCAGCTTGGTATACCCACGGGAGGAGCAGTACTTC

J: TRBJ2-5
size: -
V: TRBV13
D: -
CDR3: CASSSRETQYF
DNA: TGTGCCAGCAGCTCCAGGGAGACCCAGTACTTC

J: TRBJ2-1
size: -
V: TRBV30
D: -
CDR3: CAEEVSGYNEQFF
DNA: TGTGCCGAGGAGGTTTCCGGGTACAATGAGCAGTTCTTC

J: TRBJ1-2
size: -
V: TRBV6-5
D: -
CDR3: CASSYNWASHGYTF
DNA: TGTGCCAGCAGTTATAATTGGGCCTCACATGGCTACACCTTC

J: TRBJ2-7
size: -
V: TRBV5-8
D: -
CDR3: CASSRVYEQYF
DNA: TGTGCCAGCAGCCGAGTCTACGAGCAGTACTTC

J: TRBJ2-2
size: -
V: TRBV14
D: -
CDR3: CASSTLGAMNTGELFF
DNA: TGTGCCAGCTCAACCTTGGGAGCGATGAACACCGGGGAGCTGTTTTTT

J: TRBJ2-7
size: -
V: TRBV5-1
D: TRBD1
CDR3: CASSFSGGTYEQYF
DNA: TGCGCCAGCAGCTTTTCAGGGGGCACCTACGAGCAGTACTTC

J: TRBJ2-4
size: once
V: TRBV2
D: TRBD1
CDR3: CASSRTGSQNIQYF
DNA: TGTGCCAGCAGCAGGACAGGGAGTCAAAACATTCAGTACTTC

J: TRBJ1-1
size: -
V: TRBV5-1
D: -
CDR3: CASSWAGNRNTEAFF
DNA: TGCGCCAGCAGCTGGGCAGGGAATAGGAACACTGAAGCTTTCTTT

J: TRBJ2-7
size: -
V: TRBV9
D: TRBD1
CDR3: CASSAGQGSSYEQYF
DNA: TGTGCCAGCAGCGCCGGACAGGGAAGCTCCTACGAGCAGTACTTC

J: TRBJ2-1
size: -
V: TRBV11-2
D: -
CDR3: CASSIIRNEQFF
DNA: TGTGCCAGCTCGATAATCAGGAATGAGCAGTTCTTC

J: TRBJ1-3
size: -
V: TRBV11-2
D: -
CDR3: CASSLVRGGNTIYF
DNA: TGTGCCAGCAGCTTAGTGCGGGGGGGAAACACCATATATTTT

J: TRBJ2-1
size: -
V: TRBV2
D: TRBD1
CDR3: CASRGQGRYNEQFF
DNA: TGTGCCAGCAGAGGACAGGGGAGATACAATGAGCAGTTCTTC

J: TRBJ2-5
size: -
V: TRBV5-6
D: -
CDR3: CASSLLSGEETQYF
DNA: TGTGCCAGCAGCTTGCTATCGGGGGAAGAGACCCAGTACTTC

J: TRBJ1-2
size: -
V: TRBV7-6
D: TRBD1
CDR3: CASSLAGGAGYTF
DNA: TGTGCCAGCAGCTTAGCAGGGGGCGCTGGCTACACCTTC

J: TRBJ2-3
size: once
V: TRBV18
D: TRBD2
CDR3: CASSPAAGGIDTQYF
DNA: TGTGCCAGCTCACCAGCGGCGGGGGGAATAGATACGCAGTATTTT

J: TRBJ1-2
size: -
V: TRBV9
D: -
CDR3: CASSEDSYGYTF
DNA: TGTGCCAGCAGCGAGGACAGCTATGGCTACACCTTC

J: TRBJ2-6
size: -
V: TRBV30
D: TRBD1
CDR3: CAWSGQGAQYGANVLTF
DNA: TGTGCCTGGAGCGGACAGGGGGCGCAGTATGGGGCCAACGTCCTGACTTTC

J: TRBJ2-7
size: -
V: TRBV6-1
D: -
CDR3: CASSEQDSTYEQYF
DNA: TGTGCCAGCAGTGAACAGGACAGTACCTACGAGCAGTACTTC

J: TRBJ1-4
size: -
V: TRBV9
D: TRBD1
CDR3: CASSAGQGTGLNEKLFF
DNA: TGTGCCAGCTCAGCGGGACAGGGAACGGGTCTTAATGAAAAACTGTTTTTT